These 20 T cell receptor beta chains originate from one sample sequenced in a study of CD8 T cells in Susac syndrome. Random hexamers primed reverse transcription of 0.5 to 1 ug RNA. TCRdb called the immunoSEQ multiplex PCR reads again in MiXCR, with one record for every CDR3 protein. This sample yields around 120,000 distinct CDR3 sequences, of which 93% are seen a single time; 0.085% to 0.095% belongs to the top ten. Source material: CD4+ T cells from PBMCs. These receptors were taken from a human donor with multiple sclerosis.

The rearrangement joins TRBV6-1 to TRBJ2-2; 7 nucleotides line up with TRBD1. The V and J ends lost 6 bases and 1 base, in that order; junction bases with no gene match: 5. Germline V gene data show CDR1 as MNHNS and CDR2 as SASEGT. This CDR3 contains 15 residues. Written as DNA, the CDR3 is TGTGCCAGCAGGCCTACAGGGGTGAACACCGGGGAGCTGTTTTTT. As protein: CASRPTGVNTGELFF.

The V call is TRBV9, the J call TRBJ2-1; D gene ambiguous. The germline V gene encodes CDR1 SGDLS and CDR2 YYNGEE. V was trimmed by 0 bases and J by 3 bases, leaving 16 bases between them. The CDR3 consists of 17 residues. CDR3 loop: CASSVEGVESFYNEQFF. CDR3 sequence (DNA): TGTGCCAGCAGCGTAGAAGGTGTAGAGAGCTTCTACAATGAGCAGTTCTTC.

The CDR3 nucleotides read TGTGCCAGCAACATACAGGGGGCAGGCTATGGCTACACCTTC. As protein: CASNIQGAGYGYTF. The V and J genes are TRBV7-2 and TRBJ1-2; 9 bases are a match to TRBD1. The germline V gene encodes CDR1 SGHTA and CDR2 FQGNSA. V shed 7 bases and J 4 bases; nucleotides not matched to a gene: 7. This CDR3 contains 14 residues. Combining the CDR3 with reference TRBV7-2 and TRBJ1-2 gives the whole variable domain GAGVSQSPSNKVTEKGKDVELRCDPISGHTALYWYRQSLGQGLEFLIYFQGNSAPDKSGLPSDRFSAERTGGSVSTLTIQRTQQEDSAVYLCASNIQGAGYGYTFGSGTRLTVV.

The chain links TRBV6-2 or TRBV6-3 to TRBJ2-7; possibly TRBD2 for D (6 bases). Trimming left V 6 bases short and J 0 bases short, with 9 bases between. Looked up from germline, CDR1 is MNHEY and CDR2 is SVGEGT. This CDR3 comprises 13 residues. CDR3 loop: CASSGTLSYEQYF. The CDR3 DNA reads TGTGCCAGCAGCGGGACTCTCTCCTACGAGCAGTACTTC.

The chain couples TRBV5-1 to TRBJ1-1; D gene unclear. V was pared by 0 bases and J by 4 bases, with 10 bases between. The CDR3 runs 14 residues. The germline CDR1 and CDR2 sequences are SGHRS and YFSETQ. The CDR3 region has the DNA TGCGCCAGCAGCTTGGGTACGGTAAGCACTGAAGCTTTCTTT. As protein: CASSLGTVSTEAFF.

This clonotype was detected only once. The J gene is TRBJ2-2, the V gene TRBV6-5, with TRBD2 matching 14 bases. Losses at the gene ends were 6 bases for V and 4 bases for J; bases not matched to a gene: 1. Germline V gene data show CDR1 as MNHEY and CDR2 as SVGAGI. The length of the CDR3 is 15 residues. CDR3: CASRTSGGGTGELFF. CDR3 DNA: TGTGCCAGCAGGACTAGCGGGGGGGGCACCGGGGAGCTGTTTTTT.

This clonotype was picked up one time. The chain combines TRBV29-1 with TRBJ1-1; 7 nucleotides align to TRBD1. Germline V lookup: CDR1 SQVTM, CDR2 ANQGSEA. This CDR3 is 15 amino acids long. With 2 bases clipped from V and 5 bases from J, the junction kept 11 bases outside the gene matches. CDR3 nucleotide sequence: TGCAGCGTTGAAAGGGCCACCAGGGGGTGGACTGAAGCTTTCTTT. As protein: CSVERATRGWTEAFF.

The chain combines TRBV4-3 with TRBJ2-1, with D unclear. Germline CDR1 is LGHNA and CDR2 is YSLEER. V was shortened by 0 bases and J by 4 bases, with 22 bases between the two germline ends. This CDR3 is 19 amino acids long. The CDR3 region is CASSQDPPNGNEFYNEQFF. The DNA of the CDR3 is TGCGCCAGCAGCCAAGACCCCCCAAACGGAAACGAGTTTTACAATGAGCAGTTCTTC.

The genes are TRBV13 and TRBJ2-5; 7 bases map to TRBD2. The ends lost 5 bases at V and 0 bases at J; junction bases unmatched: 6. The CDR3 is 15 amino acids. CDR1 is PRHDT and CDR2 is FYEKMQ in the germline V gene (reference sequence). CDR3 sequence reads: CASSPERGHQETQYF. Written as DNA, the CDR3 is TGTGCCAGCAGCCCGGAGCGGGGACACCAAGAGACCCAGTACTTC.

The chain uses TRBV5-6 and TRBJ1-2, with 9 bases that match TRBD1. V was clipped by 5 bases and J by 2 bases; unmatched bases: 13. From germline, CDR1 is SGHDT and CDR2 YYEEEE. This CDR3 contains 17 residues. The DNA of the CDR3 is TGTGCCAGCAGTTCTTCACAGACAGGGGGGCTAAACTATGGCTACACCTTC. Translated: CASSSSQTGGLNYGYTF.

Only one count was recorded for this clonotype. The rearrangement uses TRBV4-2 and TRBJ1-5; a possible D gene is TRBD1 (5 bases). V was clipped by 0 bases and J by 9 bases, with 12 bases between them. Germline loops: CDR1 LGHNA, CDR2 YNFKEQ. The CDR3 extends over 14 amino acids. The CDR3 is CASSQEGDARPQHF. DNA of the CDR3: TGTGCCAGCAGCCAAGAGGGGGACGCCAGGCCCCAGCATTTT.

This chain joins TRBV12-3 or TRBV12-4 and TRBJ2-2, with TRBD1 as a possible D gene (6 bases). CDR3 length equals 14 residues. V was shortened by 6 bases and J by 7 bases, with 15 bases between the two germline ends. This CDR3 reads CASRNDRRNGELFF. CDR3 in DNA: TGTGCCAGCAGGAACGACAGGCGCAACGGGGAGCTGTTTTTT.

V usage is TRBV28 and J usage is TRBJ2-7; D is tentatively TRBD1 or TRBD2 (5 bases each). The CDR3 is 13 residues long. V gave up 3 bases and J gave up 4 bases, with 10 bases separating them. Germline V gene sequence: CDR1 MDHEN, CDR2 SYDVKM. The CDR3 DNA reads TGTGCCAGCAGTTTCGGGGCCGCGTACGAGCAGTACTTC. It yields the protein CASSFGAAYEQYF.

V gene TRBV6-5 combines with J gene TRBJ1-3; the match to TRBD1 covers 11 bases. Germline V gene lookup returns CDR1 MNHEY and CDR2 SVGAGI. V lost 2 bases and J lost 1; bases outside the gene matches: 4. The CDR3 is 17 residues long. The CDR3 DNA follows: TGTGCCAGCAGTTACGGGACAGGGGGTTATTCTGGAAACACCATATATTTT. Its protein product is CASSYGTGGYSGNTIYF.

The rearrangement joins TRBV11-1 to TRBJ2-2; tentative D call: TRBD1 (5 bases). Germline V gives CDR1 SGHAT, CDR2 FQDESV (reference sequence). Trimming cost V 0 bases and J 4 bases, with 9 bases left between them. The CDR3 extends over 15 amino acids. As DNA, the CDR3 is TGTGCCAGCAGCTTAGCCCCGCAGGGCACCGGGGAGCTGTTTTTT. The encoded protein is CASSLAPQGTGELFF.

The V call is TRBV7-8, the J call TRBJ2-5; 11 bases align to TRBD2. This CDR3 region has 17 residues. The germline gives CDR1 SGHVS, CDR2 FQNEAQ. Trimming cost V 7 bases and J 5 bases; bases outside gene matches: 15. The chain's CDR3 is CASTRASGGPLRETQYF. For the CDR3, the DNA is TGTGCCAGCACTCGGGCTAGCGGGGGGCCACTGCGGGAGACCCAGTACTTC.

The rearrangement uses TRBV5-1 and TRBJ2-7; 8 bases line up with TRBD1. Per the germline V gene, CDR1 is SGHRS and CDR2 is YFSETQ. The V gene end was trimmed by 4 bases and the J gene end by 5 bases; junction bases not matched to a gene: 8. This CDR3 contains 14 residues. CDR3 in DNA: TGCGCCAGCAGCAGAAGACAGGGGATTAACGAGCAGTACTTC. It codes for CASSRRQGINEQYF.

This sequence joins TRBV27 and TRBJ1-2, with TRBD1 as a possible D gene (5 bases). Trimming removed 11 bases from V and 5 bases from J, with 12 bases in between. CDR1 and CDR2 from the germline V gene are MNHEY and SMNVEV (reference sequence). This CDR3 has 11 residues. This chain's CDR3 is CAVRERYGYTF. CDR3 sequence (DNA): TGTGCCGTCAGGGAGAGGTATGGCTACACCTTC.

The chain uses TRBV4-3 and TRBJ2-5; 10 bases agree with TRBD2. V lost 5 bases, J lost 4 bases, and 13 bases stayed unmatched. The CDR3 covers 17 residues. CDR1 and CDR2 (germline): LGHNA, YSLEER. CDR3 residues: CASSFRLASGGVETQYF. DNA of the CDR3: TGCGCCAGCAGCTTCCGCCTAGCCAGCGGGGGGGTAGAGACCCAGTACTTC.

V and J are TRBV3-1 and TRBJ2-1; 7 bases align to TRBD2. The V segment lost 3 bases and the J segment 4 bases; nucleotides outside the gene matches: 12. This CDR3 is built from 17 residues. Germline V CDR1 and CDR2: LGHDT, YNNKEL (reference sequence). The CDR3 DNA reads TGTGCCAGCAGCCAGACCAACGGGGGGACCCAATACAATGAGCAGTTCTTC. Translated, it gives CASSQTNGGTQYNEQFF.